This is a list of T cell receptor beta chains from one sample in a study of OX40 agonist ivuxolimab in advanced cancers. TCRdb keeps only in-frame clones here, not all; method: immunoSEQ multiplex PCR. The data hold 50,000 to 70,000 clones, with 80% to 95% observed a single time. Sample: CD4+ or CD8+ T cells sorted from blood, taken in a trial of the OX40 agonist ivuxolimab. The receptors come from an adult with an advanced solid tumor such as melanoma, head and neck, liver or kidney cancer. Each CDR3 is given with its conserved first and last residue. Each record gives: clone size, V gene, J gene, CDR3 protein. Part of the rows lack a size; the others show once, few, many or a class for expanded clones.

clone size: .; V gene: TRBV7-2; J gene: TRBJ2-1; CDR3 protein: CASSFSSAGGLEEQFF
clone size: .; V gene: TRBV7-8; J gene: TRBJ2-3; CDR3 protein: CASGMGGLGGDTQYF
clone size: .; V gene: TRBV7-2; J gene: TRBJ1-5; CDR3 protein: CASSLGRIQSSNQPQHF
clone size: .; V gene: TRBV27; J gene: TRBJ2-7; CDR3 protein: CASSRQGAYEQYF
clone size: .; V gene: TRBV7-8; J gene: TRBJ1-4; CDR3 protein: CASSLEPGQTVGTNEKLFF
clone size: .; V gene: TRBV5-6; J gene: TRBJ2-7; CDR3 protein: CASSLPSGRGLYEQYF
clone size: .; V gene: TRBV27; J gene: TRBJ2-3; CDR3 protein: CATKRRGGVDTQYF
clone size: .; V gene: TRBV7-9; J gene: TRBJ2-5; CDR3 protein: CASNLLADGETQYF
clone size: .; V gene: TRBV18; J gene: TRBJ2-7; CDR3 protein: CASSPPAQGFGEQYF
clone size: once; V gene: TRBV2; J gene: TRBJ1-2; CDR3 protein: CASRGGGYGYTF
clone size: few; V gene: TRBV19; J gene: TRBJ1-1; CDR3 protein: CASSNRTGGRVTEAFF
clone size: .; V gene: TRBV5-1; J gene: TRBJ1-4; CDR3 protein: CASSLGRSTNEKLFF
clone size: .; V gene: TRBV2; J gene: TRBJ2-7; CDR3 protein: CASSGQGADYEQYF
clone size: .; V gene: TRBV7-9; J gene: TRBJ2-5; CDR3 protein: CASSPSSGQETQYF
clone size: .; V gene: TRBV6-1; J gene: TRBJ1-5; CDR3 protein: CASSRSGNQPQHF
clone size: .; V gene: TRBV19; J gene: TRBJ1-5; CDR3 protein: CASSLRNQPQHF
clone size: few; V gene: TRBV19; J gene: TRBJ1-2; CDR3 protein: CASSPGQAIYGYTF
clone size: .; V gene: TRBV7-9; J gene: TRBJ1-1; CDR3 protein: CASSLRVDGTEAFF
clone size: .; V gene: TRBV2; J gene: TRBJ1-5; CDR3 protein: CASRRDRSYSNQPQHF
clone size: .; V gene: TRBV6-1; J gene: TRBJ2-7; CDR3 protein: CASTTQGVEQYF
clone size: .; V gene: TRBV28; J gene: TRBJ2-7; CDR3 protein: CASSRSGSTSYEQYF
clone size: .; V gene: TRBV6-5; J gene: TRBJ2-2; CDR3 protein: CASSYWGGDTGELFF
clone size: once; V gene: TRBV5-8; J gene: TRBJ2-7; CDR3 protein: CASSFSTYEQYF
clone size: .; V gene: TRBV9; J gene: TRBJ2-1; CDR3 protein: CASSATLQGGSYNEQFF
clone size: few; V gene: TRBV10-3; J gene: TRBJ1-1; CDR3 protein: CAISGANTEAFF
clone size: .; V gene: TRBV5-5; J gene: TRBJ2-2; CDR3 protein: CASSFGQGPGELFF
clone size: .; V gene: TRBV4-1; J gene: TRBJ1-2; CDR3 protein: CASSQNQGSTSYGYTF
clone size: .; V gene: TRBV6-5; J gene: TRBJ2-7; CDR3 protein: CATEGAGGYEQYF
clone size: .; V gene: TRBV10-3; J gene: TRBJ2-2; CDR3 protein: CAIEAGGPSGELFF
clone size: once; V gene: TRBV28; J gene: TRBJ2-2; CDR3 protein: CASTVTGNTGELFF
clone size: .; V gene: TRBV4-3; J gene: TRBJ2-7; CDR3 protein: CASSQVGGTYEQYF
clone size: .; V gene: TRBV2; J gene: TRBJ1-1; CDR3 protein: CASSGQGNTEAFF
clone size: .; V gene: TRBV28; J gene: TRBJ1-3; CDR3 protein: CASSSQGIGSGNTIYF
clone size: few; V gene: TRBV2; J gene: TRBJ2-3; CDR3 protein: CASGAGSSTDTQYF
clone size: .; V gene: TRBV10-2; J gene: TRBJ2-2; CDR3 protein: CAAGGRRSTGELFF
clone size: .; V gene: TRBV4-1; J gene: TRBJ1-1; CDR3 protein: CASSPGQGGTEAFF
clone size: once; V gene: TRBV7-9; J gene: TRBJ1-4; CDR3 protein: CASSPRTGIEKLFF
clone size: .; V gene: TRBV5-1; J gene: TRBJ2-3; CDR3 protein: CASSSAGTSGQSTDTQYF
clone size: .; V gene: TRBV2; J gene: TRBJ1-2; CDR3 protein: CASSEARGQSYGYTF
clone size: .; V gene: TRBV25-1; J gene: TRBJ2-3; CDR3 protein: CASSGGRGVDTQYF
clone size: .; V gene: TRBV5-1; J gene: TRBJ2-6; CDR3 protein: CASSLARTGGLSGANVLTF
clone size: .; V gene: TRBV6-5; J gene: TRBJ2-6; CDR3 protein: CASSYSTSSGANVLTF
clone size: .; V gene: TRBV7-8; J gene: TRBJ2-3; CDR3 protein: CASSLDGTGGWYTQYF
clone size: .; V gene: TRBV6-6; J gene: TRBJ1-5; CDR3 protein: CASSYPTQPQHF
clone size: .; V gene: TRBV27; J gene: TRBJ1-3; CDR3 protein: CASSLQGVSGNTIYF
clone size: .; V gene: TRBV21-1; J gene: TRBJ1-4; CDR3 protein: CASSNQTGNEKLFF
clone size: .; V gene: TRBV7-9; J gene: TRBJ2-2; CDR3 protein: CASSPREVGTGELFF